This T cell receptor (beta chain) was recorded in a study of T cells in Graves' hyperthyroidism and ophthalmopathy. This clonotype showed up many times. Its antigen is as yet unknown. Each patient was aged 18 to 65 and had newly diagnosed hyperthyroidism of under 2 months' duration. From germline, CDR1 is LGHDT and CDR2 YNNKEL (reference sequence). CDR3 length equals 17 residues. Trimming took off 0 bases at V and 0 bases at J, with 12 bases between the two ends. Study-level findings and limits: Model predictions of ophthalmopathy came a median 6.5 months before onset. Blood samples included most of the expanded thyroid clonotypes exceeding 0.001.

TCR beta CDR3 regions were amplified from RNA. TCR CDR3 regions were first amplified by RT-PCR with HTBI primers. One entry per CDR3 protein, called by TCRdb with MiXCR from the multiplex PCR reads. Of approximately 530,000 distinct CDR3 sequences listed, approximately 15% are singletons. The receptor comes from a woman aged 18-29 years with Graves' hyperthyroidism. What was sequenced was blood. The chain combines TRBV3-1 with TRBJ1-5; D ambiguous. As DNA, the CDR3 is TGTGCCAGCAGCCAAGATCCTCCCTCATCTAGCAATCAGCCCCAGCATTTT. It yields the protein CASSQDPPSSSNQPQHF. Full variable domain (rest looked up from reference TRBV3-1 and TRBJ1-5): DTAVSQTPKYLVTQMGNDKSIKCEQNLGHDTMYWYKQDSKKFLKIMFSYNNKELIINETVPNRFSPKSPDKAHLNLHINSLELGDSAVYFCASSQDPPSSSNQPQHFGDGTRLSIL.